What follows is one TCR beta chain and its context. The clone's antigen remains unknown. Nothing much larger sits one base from this clone, and base qualities are not available. Receptor amplification or capture employed UMI-ligation and nested PCR. The beta constant-region primer was an equimolar mix of two oligonucleotides covering both TRBC1 and TRBC2. Four rounds of PCR were used to amplify ligated cDNA, with nested alpha and beta constant-region primers being used together with the SP2 primer. A single-stranded oligonucleotide bearing the SP2 primer plus a 12-nucleotide UMI was ligated onto the 3' end of the cDNA by T4 RNA ligase 1. Incubation of the ligation reaction lasted about 19-24 hours at 16 degrees C. PCR2 was typically performed as a SYBR Green qPCR and was stopped at a predetermined threshold so that over-amplification was prevented. Agencourt AMPure XP magnetic beads were used for all purifications after the first. Library quantification was done by Qubit, followed by a TapeStation check on which the main peak was expected at around 650 bp. The pooled libraries were sequenced on an Illumina MiSeq using v2 2x251 paired-end kits, which usually yielded roughly 0.85-2.2 million reads per sample. Each sample was pooled at about 4.3 nM, and roughly 5-7% PhiX was included to help cluster recognition. On the study's bioinformatics: V and J genes were assigned to Demultiplexor-processed FASTQ reads by Decombinator through tag matching, with a single base-pair mismatch being allowed. By using UMIs, Collapsinator corrected both sequencing errors and the frequency errors caused by PCR heterogeneity. CDR3Translator translated TCRs and extracted CDR3s from the conserved cysteine to the FGXG phenylalanine, flagging non-productive sequences. Repertoires were subsampled to equal numbers of UMI-defined TCRs before Gini, Shannon entropy and inverse Simpson indices were calculated. Power-law fits to clonotype abundance distributions were performed by maximum likelihood within the linear range. For one naive CD8 sample, the pipeline and MIGEC produced similar UMI counts, unique TCR numbers and clonal distributions. In one analysis, naive TCRs that were also found in any memory subset of the same donor were excluded from the naive repertoire. A set of approximately 7,300 CMV-associated CDR3 sequences, compiled from VDJdb and a published dataset, was used to search the repertoires. Through fastp at Q25 and MiXCR, TCRdb rebuilt clones from the public reads, retaining in-frame beta chains. Entries that share a CDR3 protein sequence are merged under the most common genes and DNA. V and J calls and clone size were set by TCRdb, not the authors. The sample profile shows around 140,000 distinct CDR3 sequences; approximately 20% of them were found once. The top ten clonotypes cover 0.6% to 0.7% of the sample.

Separate amplification of TCR alpha and beta chain libraries was performed from the second PCR step onward. The CMV status of each donor was determined by measuring IFNgamma production from CD4+ T cells after fresh PBMCs had been stimulated overnight with CMV viral lysate. CD4 T cells were positively selected using Miltenyi beads, after which CD8 T cells were positively selected from the CD4-negative fraction. Cells were stained for CD3, CD4, CD8, CD45RA, CD27 and a live/dead dye and were sorted on a BD Aria II into four subsets based on CD45RA and CD27. Blood was obtained from a few healthy volunteers, and the blood from each volunteer was fractionated into CD4 and CD8 T cells and subsequently into four differentiation subsets. Roughly 130 ml of peripheral blood was collected from each donor, and PBMC were isolated by Ficoll-Paque PLUS density-gradient centrifugation. Sorted cells were lysed in RLT buffer, and RNA was extracted with a Qiagen RNeasy kit and stored at -80°C.

This sample was included in a study of naive and memory T cell subsets (dated by TCRdb to between 2016 and 2019). At the level of the whole study: Sorted naive and memory T cell subsets from peripheral blood were analyzed in the study using a UMI-based, open-source pipeline for TCR alpha and beta sequencing. RNA was DNase-treated and reverse transcribed with TCR constant-region primers, mostly using SuperScript III. Complete agreement was observed between the functional CMV T cell responses and the IgG serology results.

The cysteine opens and the phenylalanine closes a CDR3 of 17 amino acids. The retained sequence is limited to the CDR3, 51 bases, with the frame set at the first base. For this chain, trimming is 0 bases at the V end and 9 bases at the J end, and the number of junction bases without a gene match is 13. The CDR1 and CDR2 encoded by the germline V gene are ENHRY and SYGVKD. General study outcomes and caveats: Naive repertoires, especially CD8, contained a few larger clonotypes, possibly memory cells re-expressing CD45RA. RNA-based TCR counts may be affected by expression changes linked to T cell activation and differentiation. Gini index rose and Shannon and inverse Simpson diversity fell from naive through CM, EM and EMRA in both CD4 and CD8 cells. After error correction, only a single occurrence was seen for over 95% of naive TCR sequences, so much steeper abundance distributions were produced than in memory subsets. The repertoire findings for the naive and memory subsets could not be validated against a ground truth, as none was available. TCR abundance followed a power law whose exponent differed between naive and memory subsets but was consistent across the three individuals. Clonotypes were defined as single alpha or beta chain sequences, not paired alpha/beta receptors.

The sequence came from a human donor in good health. The chain is encoded by TRBV10-3 joined to TRBJ2-1; 8 central nucleotides agree with TRBD2. The specimen was naive CD8+ T cells from blood. The cell subset or site label on this specimen signifies: naive T cells, CD45RA high CD27+. Read as DNA, the sequence is TGTGCCATCAGTGAGTCAACAGCGGGAGTCGGATGGGGTGAGCAGTTCTTC. Its protein is CAISESTAGVGWGEQFF.